A selection of T cell receptor beta chains follows, all from one sample in a study of technical replicates of blood from a handful of donors. The repertoire was sequenced with immunoSEQ multiplex PCR; TCRdb's copy has only in-frame clones and lacks some. Of 100,000 or so clones in the sample, 95% were seen once. The sequenced sample consisted of T cells isolated from PBMCs. These receptors were obtained from a human donor in good health. The CDR3 runs from the conserved cysteine through the conserved F or W. Each record gives: CDR3 length, V gene, J gene, clone size, D gene, CDR3 protein, CDR3 DNA. D genes are given only for firm matches. A clone size is listed for some rows: how often the clone was seen (once, few, many), or a class if it is expanded.

cdr3_length: 19; v_call: TRBV19; j_call: TRBJ2-3; clone_size: once; d_call: TRBD2; cdr3_aa: CASSQDRRGGRTLRDTQYF; cdr3_nt: TGTGCCAGTAGTCAGGATCGTAGAGGCGGGAGGACCCTCCGAGATACGCAGTATTTT
cdr3_length: 12; v_call: TRBV18; j_call: TRBJ1-5; clone_size: .; d_call: .; cdr3_aa: CASSPPGGPQHF; cdr3_nt: TGTGCCAGCTCACCACCGGGGGGGCCCCAGCATTTT
cdr3_length: 15; v_call: TRBV11-2; j_call: TRBJ2-6; clone_size: .; d_call: .; cdr3_aa: CASSPSESGANVLTF; cdr3_nt: TGTGCCAGCAGCCCGAGTGAGTCTGGGGCCAACGTCCTGACTTTC
cdr3_length: 14; v_call: TRBV5-5; j_call: TRBJ1-6; clone_size: .; d_call: .; cdr3_aa: CASSPGQDNSPLHF; cdr3_nt: TGTGCCAGCAGCCCTGGACAAGATAATTCACCCCTCCACTTT
cdr3_length: 16; v_call: TRBV27; j_call: TRBJ2-7; clone_size: .; d_call: TRBD1; cdr3_aa: CASSLRLGQRAYEQYF; cdr3_nt: TGTGCCAGCAGTTTACGATTGGGACAGAGAGCCTACGAGCAGTACTTC
cdr3_length: 13; v_call: TRBV5-1; j_call: TRBJ2-5; clone_size: .; d_call: .; cdr3_aa: CASSARGEETQYF; cdr3_nt: TGCGCCAGCAGCGCCCGGGGAGAAGAGACCCAGTACTTC
cdr3_length: 15; v_call: TRBV4-1; j_call: TRBJ2-1; clone_size: few; d_call: TRBD2; cdr3_aa: CASSQGLAGENEQFF; cdr3_nt: TGCGCCAGCAGCCAAGGACTAGCGGGGGAAAATGAGCAGTTCTTC
cdr3_length: 15; v_call: TRBV6-5; j_call: TRBJ2-3; clone_size: .; d_call: .; cdr3_aa: CASSSPPGRRDTQYF; cdr3_nt: TGTGCCAGCAGTTCCCCCCCGGGGAGGAGGGATACGCAGTATTTT
cdr3_length: 15; v_call: TRBV5-6; j_call: TRBJ2-5; clone_size: .; d_call: TRBD1; cdr3_aa: CASSLLGQREETQYF; cdr3_nt: TGTGCCAGCAGCTTGCTGGGACAGAGAGAAGAGACCCAGTACTTC
cdr3_length: 17; v_call: TRBV10-3; j_call: TRBJ2-3; clone_size: .; d_call: .; cdr3_aa: CAISDVYPRVSTDTQYF; cdr3_nt: TGTGCCATCAGTGACGTATACCCCCGGGTGAGCACAGATACGCAGTATTTT
cdr3_length: 14; v_call: TRBV12-5; j_call: TRBJ1-5; clone_size: .; d_call: .; cdr3_aa: CASANSGENQPQHF; cdr3_nt: TGTGCTAGTGCCAACTCAGGGGAGAATCAGCCCCAGCATTTT
cdr3_length: 19; v_call: TRBV2; j_call: TRBJ1-2; clone_size: .; d_call: .; cdr3_aa: CASNLLTATTLLPLYGYTF; cdr3_nt: TGTGCCAGCAACCTCCTGACAGCGACAACCCTTCTCCCGCTATATGGCTACACCTTC
cdr3_length: 14; v_call: TRBV11-2; j_call: TRBJ2-5; clone_size: .; d_call: .; cdr3_aa: CASSLVLSQETQYF; cdr3_nt: TGTGCCAGCAGCTTAGTTCTCTCGCAAGAGACCCAGTACTTC
cdr3_length: 14; v_call: TRBV5-1; j_call: TRBJ2-3; clone_size: .; d_call: TRBD2; cdr3_aa: CASSLIWEGDTQYF; cdr3_nt: TGCGCCAGCAGCTTGATCTGGGAGGGAGATACGCAGTATTTT
cdr3_length: 14; v_call: TRBV12-5; j_call: TRBJ1-1; clone_size: .; d_call: .; cdr3_aa: CASGLNRAFTEAFF; cdr3_nt: TGTGCTAGTGGTCTTAACAGGGCTTTTACTGAAGCTTTCTTT
cdr3_length: 14; v_call: TRBV10-3; j_call: TRBJ2-3; clone_size: .; d_call: TRBD2; cdr3_aa: CAIGQRGVADTQYF; cdr3_nt: TGTGCCATCGGGCAGCGGGGGGTCGCAGATACGCAGTATTTT
cdr3_length: 14; v_call: TRBV2; j_call: TRBJ1-1; clone_size: .; d_call: .; cdr3_aa: CASCREQRGTEAFF; cdr3_nt: TGTGCCAGCTGCCGGGAACAGAGAGGCACTGAAGCTTTCTTT
cdr3_length: 20; v_call: TRBV12-5; j_call: TRBJ2-1; clone_size: once; d_call: TRBD2; cdr3_aa: CASGFRSGLAGLSSYNEQFF; cdr3_nt: TGTGCTAGTGGTTTCCGCTCCGGACTAGCGGGGCTGAGCTCCTACAATGAGCAGTTCTTC
cdr3_length: 12; v_call: TRBV7-9; j_call: TRBJ2-1; clone_size: .; d_call: TRBD2; cdr3_aa: CASSGTSGEQFF; cdr3_nt: TGTGCCAGCAGCGGGACTAGCGGAGAGCAGTTCTTC
cdr3_length: 15; v_call: TRBV6-1; j_call: TRBJ2-5; clone_size: .; d_call: TRBD2; cdr3_aa: CASSELAGRWETQYF; cdr3_nt: TGTGCCAGCAGTGAACTAGCGGGAAGGTGGGAGACCCAGTACTTC
cdr3_length: 12; v_call: TRBV7-2; j_call: TRBJ1-1; clone_size: once; d_call: .; cdr3_aa: CASSLVRAEAFF; cdr3_nt: TGTGCCAGCAGCTTAGTGAGGGCTGAAGCTTTCTTT
cdr3_length: 14; v_call: TRBV9; j_call: TRBJ2-1; clone_size: .; d_call: .; cdr3_aa: CASSVGRNRNEQFF; cdr3_nt: TGTGCCAGCAGCGTGGGGAGGAATAGGAATGAGCAGTTCTTC
cdr3_length: 14; v_call: TRBV29-1; j_call: TRBJ2-3; clone_size: .; d_call: TRBD1; cdr3_aa: CSVARGQRTDTQYF; cdr3_nt: TGCAGCGTCGCGAGGGGGCAAAGGACAGATACGCAGTATTTT
cdr3_length: 14; v_call: TRBV27; j_call: TRBJ2-1; clone_size: .; d_call: .; cdr3_aa: CASSLQVAAYEQFF; cdr3_nt: TGTGCCAGCAGTTTACAGGTAGCGGCCTATGAGCAGTTCTTC
cdr3_length: 14; v_call: TRBV19; j_call: TRBJ2-1; clone_size: .; d_call: .; cdr3_aa: CASSISAGYNEQFF; cdr3_nt: TGTGCCAGTAGTATTTCGGCGGGGTACAATGAGCAGTTCTTC
cdr3_length: 17; v_call: TRBV25-1; j_call: TRBJ2-3; clone_size: .; d_call: .; cdr3_aa: CASSEFEWRPSADTQYF; cdr3_nt: TGTGCCAGCAGTGAATTTGAGTGGCGGCCGTCTGCAGATACGCAGTATTTT
cdr3_length: 14; v_call: TRBV6-5; j_call: TRBJ1-1; clone_size: .; d_call: .; cdr3_aa: CASSYGQGNTEAFF; cdr3_nt: TGTGCCAGCAGTTACGGGCAGGGGAACACTGAAGCTTTCTTT
cdr3_length: 12; v_call: TRBV29-1; j_call: TRBJ1-2; clone_size: .; d_call: TRBD1; cdr3_aa: CSAPGTGDGYTF; cdr3_nt: TGCAGCGCTCCCGGGACAGGGGATGGCTACACCTTC
cdr3_length: 16; v_call: TRBV2; j_call: TRBJ1-1; clone_size: once; d_call: .; cdr3_aa: CASSEVRGWGSTEAFF; cdr3_nt: TGTGCCAGCAGTGAAGTCCGGGGGTGGGGTTCCACTGAAGCTTTCTTT
cdr3_length: 18; v_call: TRBV14; j_call: TRBJ2-7; clone_size: .; d_call: .; cdr3_aa: CASSQVNFRDYSSYEQYF; cdr3_nt: TGTGCCAGCAGCCAGGTTAATTTTCGCGACTATTCCTCCTACGAGCAGTACTTC
cdr3_length: 14; v_call: TRBV10-3; j_call: TRBJ2-5; clone_size: .; d_call: .; cdr3_aa: CAISEPASWETQYF; cdr3_nt: TGTGCCATCAGTGAGCCGGCTAGTTGGGAGACCCAGTACTTC
cdr3_length: 15; v_call: TRBV9; j_call: TRBJ2-7; clone_size: .; d_call: .; cdr3_aa: CASSVGATYSYEQYF; cdr3_nt: TGTGCCAGCAGCGTAGGGGCGACATACTCCTACGAGCAGTACTTC
cdr3_length: 14; v_call: TRBV5-1; j_call: TRBJ2-1; clone_size: .; d_call: .; cdr3_aa: CASSLAFADNEQFF; cdr3_nt: TGCGCCAGCAGCTTGGCCTTCGCAGACAATGAGCAGTTCTTC